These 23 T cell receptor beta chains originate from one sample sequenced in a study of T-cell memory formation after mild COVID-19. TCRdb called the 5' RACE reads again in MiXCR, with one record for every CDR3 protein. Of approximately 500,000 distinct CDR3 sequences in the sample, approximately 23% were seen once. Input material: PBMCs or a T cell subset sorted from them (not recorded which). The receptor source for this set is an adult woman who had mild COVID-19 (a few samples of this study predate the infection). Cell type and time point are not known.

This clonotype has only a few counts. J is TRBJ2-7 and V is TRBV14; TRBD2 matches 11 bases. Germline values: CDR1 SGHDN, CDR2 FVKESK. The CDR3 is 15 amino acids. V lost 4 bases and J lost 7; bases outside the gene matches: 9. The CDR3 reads CASSRLLAGAEEQYF. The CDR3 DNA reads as TGTGCCAGCAGCCGCTTACTAGCGGGAGCTGAAGAGCAGTACTTC.

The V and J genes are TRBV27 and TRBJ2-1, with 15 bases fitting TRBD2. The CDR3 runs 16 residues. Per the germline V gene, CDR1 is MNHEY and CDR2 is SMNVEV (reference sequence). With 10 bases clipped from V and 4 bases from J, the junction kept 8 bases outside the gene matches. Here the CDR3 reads CATRTSGGASYNEQFF. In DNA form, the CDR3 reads TGTGCCACCCGGACTAGCGGGGGGGCATCGTACAATGAGCAGTTCTTC.

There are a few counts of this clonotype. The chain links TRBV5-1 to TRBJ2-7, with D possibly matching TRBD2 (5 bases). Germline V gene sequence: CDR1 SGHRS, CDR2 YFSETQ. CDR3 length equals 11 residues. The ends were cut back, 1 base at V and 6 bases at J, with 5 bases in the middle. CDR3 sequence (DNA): TGCGCCAGCAGCTTGACTAGCGAGCAGTACTTC. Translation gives CASSLTSEQYF.

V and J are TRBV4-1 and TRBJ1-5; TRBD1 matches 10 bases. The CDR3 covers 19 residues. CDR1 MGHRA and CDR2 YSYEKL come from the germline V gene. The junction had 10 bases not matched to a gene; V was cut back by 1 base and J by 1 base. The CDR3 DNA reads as TGCGCCAGCAGCCAAGGATCGGACAGGGGGTCACCCAGCAATCAGCCCCAGCATTTT. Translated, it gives CASSQGSDRGSPSNQPQHF.

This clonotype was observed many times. CDR3 nucleotide sequence: TGTGCCAGCAGCGTAGAATCAGAGAGCATTCAGTACTTC. It specifies CASSVESESIQYF. This chain uses TRBV9 with TRBJ2-4, with no clear D. Trimming removed 0 bases at V and 9 bases at J, with 10 bases between. CDR1 SGDLS and CDR2 YYNGEE come from the germline V gene. The CDR3 runs 13 residues.

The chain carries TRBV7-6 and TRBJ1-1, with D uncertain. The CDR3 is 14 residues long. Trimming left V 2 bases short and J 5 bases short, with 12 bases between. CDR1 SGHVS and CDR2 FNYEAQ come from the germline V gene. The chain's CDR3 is CASSLQFISTEAFF. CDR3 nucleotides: TGTGCCAGCAGCTTACAGTTTATCAGTACTGAAGCTTTCTTT.

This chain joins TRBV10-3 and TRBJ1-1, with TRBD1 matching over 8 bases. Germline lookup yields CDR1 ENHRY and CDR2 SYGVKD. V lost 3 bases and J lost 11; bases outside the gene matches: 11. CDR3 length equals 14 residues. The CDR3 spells CAISDRSTTGVAFF. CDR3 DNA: TGTGCCATCAGTGACCGTTCGACGACAGGGGTGGCTTTCTTT.

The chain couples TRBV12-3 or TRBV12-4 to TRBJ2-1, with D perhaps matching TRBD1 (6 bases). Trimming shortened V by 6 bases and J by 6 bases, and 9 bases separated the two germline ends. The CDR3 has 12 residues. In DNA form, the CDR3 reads TGTGCCAGCAGGACAGGTACCAATGAGCAGTTCTTC. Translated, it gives CASRTGTNEQFF.

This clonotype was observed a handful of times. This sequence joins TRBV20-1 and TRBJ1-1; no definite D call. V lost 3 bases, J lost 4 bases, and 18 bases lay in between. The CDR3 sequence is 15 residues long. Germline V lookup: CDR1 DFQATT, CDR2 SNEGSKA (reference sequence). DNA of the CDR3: TGCAGTGCTAGTGACCCTATGAGGGTCGGCACTGAAGCTTTCTTT. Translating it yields CSASDPMRVGTEAFF.

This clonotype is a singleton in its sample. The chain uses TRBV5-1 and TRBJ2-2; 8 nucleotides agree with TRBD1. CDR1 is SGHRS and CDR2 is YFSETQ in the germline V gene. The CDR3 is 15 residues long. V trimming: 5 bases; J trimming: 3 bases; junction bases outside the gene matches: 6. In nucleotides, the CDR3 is TGCGCCAGCAGGTCGGGACAGGCATACACCGGGGAGCTGTTTTTT. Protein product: CASRSGQAYTGELFF.

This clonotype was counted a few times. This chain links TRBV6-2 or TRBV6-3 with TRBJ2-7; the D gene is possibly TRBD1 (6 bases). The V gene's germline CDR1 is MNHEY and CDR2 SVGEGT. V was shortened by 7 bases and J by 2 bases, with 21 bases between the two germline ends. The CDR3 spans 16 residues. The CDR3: CASNDPPRTGTYEQYF. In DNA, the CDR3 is TGTGCCAGCAACGACCCTCCCCGAACAGGGACCTACGAGCAGTACTTC.

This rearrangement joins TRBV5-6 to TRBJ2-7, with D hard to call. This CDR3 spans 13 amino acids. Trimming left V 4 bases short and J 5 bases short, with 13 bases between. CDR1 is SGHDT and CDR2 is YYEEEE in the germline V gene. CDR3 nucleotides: TGTGCCAGCAGCACCCCCACAACCGACGAGCAGTACTTC. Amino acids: CASSTPTTDEQYF.

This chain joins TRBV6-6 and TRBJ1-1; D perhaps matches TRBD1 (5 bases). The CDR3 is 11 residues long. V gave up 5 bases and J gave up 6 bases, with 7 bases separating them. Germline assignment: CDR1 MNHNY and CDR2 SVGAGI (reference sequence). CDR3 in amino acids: CASSGAAEAFF. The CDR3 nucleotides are TGTGCCAGCAGTGGGGCCGCTGAAGCTTTCTTT.

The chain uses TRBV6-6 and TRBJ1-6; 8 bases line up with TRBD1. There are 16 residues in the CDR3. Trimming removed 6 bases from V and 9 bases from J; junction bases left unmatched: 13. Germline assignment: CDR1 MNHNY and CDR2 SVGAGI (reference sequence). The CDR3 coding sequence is TGTGCCAGCAGCTCCTCCGACAGGGGAATGAGTTCACCCCTCCACTTT. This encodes CASSSSDRGMSSPLHF.

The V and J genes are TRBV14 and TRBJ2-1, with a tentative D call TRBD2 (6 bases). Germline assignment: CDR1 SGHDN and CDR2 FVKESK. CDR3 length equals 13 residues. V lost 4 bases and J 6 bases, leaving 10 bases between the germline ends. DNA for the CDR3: TGTGCCAGCAGCCTGGAGGGAGCCAATGAGCAGTTCTTC. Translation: CASSLEGANEQFF. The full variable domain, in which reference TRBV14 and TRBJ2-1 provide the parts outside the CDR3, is EAGVTQFPSHSVIEKGQTVTLRCDPISGHDNLYWYRRVMGKEIKFLLHFVKESKQDESGMPNNRFLAERTGGTYSTLKVQPAELEDSGVYFCASSLEGANEQFFGPGTRLTVL.

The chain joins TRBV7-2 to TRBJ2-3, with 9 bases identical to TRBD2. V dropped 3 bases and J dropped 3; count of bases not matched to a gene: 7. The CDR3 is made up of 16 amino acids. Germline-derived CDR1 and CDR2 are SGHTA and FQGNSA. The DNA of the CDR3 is TGTGCCAGCAGCTTTCGAGCGGGAGGAGGGACAGATACGCAGTATTTT. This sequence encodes CASSFRAGGGTDTQYF. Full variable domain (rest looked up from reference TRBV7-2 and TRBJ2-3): GAGVSQSPSNKVTEKGKDVELRCDPISGHTALYWYRQSLGQGLEFLIYFQGNSAPDKSGLPSDRFSAERTGGSVSTLTIQRTQQEDSAVYLCASSFRAGGGTDTQYFGPGTRLTVL.

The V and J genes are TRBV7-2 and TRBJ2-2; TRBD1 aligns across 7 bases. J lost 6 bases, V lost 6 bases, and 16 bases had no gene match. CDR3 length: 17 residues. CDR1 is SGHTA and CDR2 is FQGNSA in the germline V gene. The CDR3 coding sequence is TGTGCCAGCAGTTACCCCAGGACAGGTCAGGTATCCGGGGAGCTGTTTTTT. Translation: CASSYPRTGQVSGELFF.

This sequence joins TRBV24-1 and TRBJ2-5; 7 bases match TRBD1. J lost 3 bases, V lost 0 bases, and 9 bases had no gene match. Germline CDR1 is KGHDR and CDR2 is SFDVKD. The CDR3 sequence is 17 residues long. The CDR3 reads CATSDLTSGQAKETQYF. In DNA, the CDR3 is TGTGCCACCAGTGATTTGACCTCCGGACAGGCAAAAGAGACCCAGTACTTC.

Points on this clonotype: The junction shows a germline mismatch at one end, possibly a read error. The CDR3 DNA reads as TGTGCCAGAAGCCGGTCCCACGCCTACGAGCAGTACTTC. Its protein product is CARSRSHAYEQYF. The gene calls are TRBV3-1 and TRBJ2-7; D gene ambiguous. The CDR3 covers 13 residues. The germline CDR1 and CDR2 sequences are LGHDT and YNNKEL (reference sequence).

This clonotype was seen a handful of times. CDR3 sequence reads: CASSRGQTFTDTQYF. DNA of the CDR3: TGTGCCAGCAGCCGCGGACAGACCTTCACAGATACGCAGTATTTT. The chain carries TRBV5-6 and TRBJ2-3, with D possibly being TRBD1 (6 bases). V was shortened by 4 bases and J by 2 bases, with 14 bases between the two germline ends. Germline V lookup: CDR1 SGHDT, CDR2 YYEEEE. This CDR3 region has 15 residues.

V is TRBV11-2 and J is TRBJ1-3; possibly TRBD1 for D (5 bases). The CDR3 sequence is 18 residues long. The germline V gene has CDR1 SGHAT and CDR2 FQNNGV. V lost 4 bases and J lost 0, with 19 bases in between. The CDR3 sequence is CASSSPLSGDYSGNTIYF. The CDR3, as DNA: TGTGCCAGCAGCTCCCCCCTGTCCGGGGACTACTCTGGAAACACCATATATTTT.

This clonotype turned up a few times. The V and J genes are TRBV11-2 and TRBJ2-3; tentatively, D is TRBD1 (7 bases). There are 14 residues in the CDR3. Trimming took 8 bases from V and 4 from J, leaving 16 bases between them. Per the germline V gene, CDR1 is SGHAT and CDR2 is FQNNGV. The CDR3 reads CASGQGGKADTQYF. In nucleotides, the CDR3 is TGTGCCAGCGGCCAGGGGGGAAAGGCAGATACGCAGTATTTT.

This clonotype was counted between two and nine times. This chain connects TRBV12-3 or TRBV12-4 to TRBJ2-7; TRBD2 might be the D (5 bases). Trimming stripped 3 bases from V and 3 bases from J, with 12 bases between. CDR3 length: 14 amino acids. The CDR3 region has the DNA TGTGCCAGCAGTTTCGAGGGTTTCGGCTACGAGCAGTACTTC. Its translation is CASSFEGFGYEQYF.